Here is one T cell receptor beta chain with its context. The antigen is not known. The data originate from a study of cytomegalovirus exposure and HLA in healthy donors. Notes on the study in general: Beyond CMV serostatus, there was no information to go on about immune exposure.

Primers included in the PCR were 60 Vbeta and 13 Jbeta primers. Only in-frame clones appear in the TCRdb table, and some are missing; sequencing was by immunoSEQ multiplex PCR. The sample lists some 52,000 clones, 72% seen once, with over 8% in the top ten. V trimming: 2 bases; J trimming: 0 bases; junction bases outside the gene matches: 8. CDR1 MRHNA and CDR2 SNTAGT come from the germline V gene. This CDR3 is built from 18 residues. The gene calls are TRBV6-4 and TRBJ2-3, with 10 positions matching TRBD2. This TCR was recovered from a woman between 50 and 59 years old in good health and CMV-seronegative. Input material: PBMCs. As DNA, the CDR3 is TGTGCCAGCAGTGACGGTAGCGGGGGGCTCGGGAGCACAGATACGCAGTATTTT. Its translation: CASSDGSGGLGSTDTQYF.